The 21 T cell receptor beta chains in this list originate from one sample, sequenced in a study of blood T cell repertoires in COVID-19. Using immunoSEQ multiplex PCR, the repertoire was profiled, and TCRdb retains in-frame clones only, with some absent. This table has 340,000 or so clones, 70% to 90% appearing once. Sequenced sample: PBMCs or T cells enriched from blood (not recorded which). The receptors come from a woman between 40 and 55 years old with acute COVID-19.

The chain is built from TRBV7-9 and TRBJ1-3; TRBD1 matches at 9 bases. V lost 2 bases, J lost 0 bases, and 8 bases stayed unmatched. The CDR3 has 18 amino acids. Germline V gives CDR1 SEHNR, CDR2 FQNEAQ (reference sequence). The CDR3 bases are TGTGCCAGCAGCTTAAATTTCGGACAGGGGAGCTCTGGAAACACCATATATTTT. Translation gives CASSLNFGQGSSGNTIYF. The complete variable domain, with remaining parts taken from reference TRBV7-9 and TRBJ1-3, reads DTGVSQNPRHKITKRGQNVTFRCDPISEHNRLYWYRQTLGQGPEFLTYFQNEAQLEKSRLLSDRFSAERPKGSFSTLEIQRTEQGDSAMYLCASSLNFGQGSSGNTIYFGEGSWLTVV.

This clone turned up a few times. This chain uses TRBV27 with TRBJ1-5; 8 nucleotides line up with TRBD1. The CDR3 is made up of 15 amino acids. CDR1 and CDR2 (germline): MNHEY, SMNVEV (reference sequence). V gave up 6 bases and J gave up 8 bases; unmatched junction bases: 12. CDR3 protein: CASRKMDRAGEPQHF. Written as DNA, the CDR3 is TGTGCCAGCAGGAAAATGGACAGGGCCGGGGAGCCCCAGCATTTT.

This clone was observed once. V is TRBV5-4 and J is TRBJ2-5; D may be TRBD1 (6 bases). Trimming removed 4 bases at V and 1 base at J, with 17 bases between. Germline V gives CDR1 SGHNT, CDR2 YYREEE (reference sequence). The CDR3 runs 16 residues. This CDR3 reads CASSHMGARGQETQYF. In DNA, the CDR3 is TGTGCCAGCAGCCATATGGGGGCGAGGGGCCAAGAGACCCAGTACTTC.

The rearrangement links TRBV28 to TRBJ1-4; D perhaps matches TRBD1 (6 bases). V was trimmed by 6 bases and J by 5 bases, leaving 13 bases between them. This CDR3 has 14 residues. Germline-derived CDR1 and CDR2 are MDHEN and SYDVKM. In DNA form, the CDR3 reads TGTGCCAGCAGGCAACAGGGCGGGAATGAAAAACTGTTTTTT. Translating gives CASRQQGGNEKLFF.

The V and J genes are TRBV3-1 (or the pseudogene TRBV3-2) and TRBJ2-7; TRBD2 agrees at 9 bases. Per germline, CDR1 LGHDT and CDR2 YNNKEL (reference sequence). The CDR3 extends over 16 amino acids. Losses at the gene ends were 0 bases for V and 5 bases for J; bases not matched to a gene: 8. CDR3 nucleotide sequence: TGTGCCAGCAGCCAAGATATTGCGGGAGGGAGGGACGAGCAGTACTTC. It translates to CASSQDIAGGRDEQYF.

This clone was observed a few times. The V call is TRBV9, the J call TRBJ2-2; possibly TRBD2 for D (6 bases). Germline lookup yields CDR1 SGDLS and CDR2 YYNGEE. This CDR3 region has 15 residues. Trimming removed 0 bases at V and 3 bases at J, with 9 bases between. CDR3 sequence: CASSVDWGDTGELFF. The CDR3 DNA reads as TGTGCCAGCAGCGTAGATTGGGGGGACACCGGGGAGCTGTTTTTT. Looking up the rest from reference TRBV9 and TRBJ2-2 gives the full variable domain: DSGVTQTPKHLITATGQRVTLRCSPRSGDLSVYWYQQSLDQGLQFLIQYYNGEERAKGNILERFSAQQFPDLHSELNLSSLELGDSALYFCASSVDWGDTGELFFGEGSRLTVL.

The CDR3 here is CASSPGTDSPLHF. In DNA, the CDR3 is TGTGCCAGCTCACCAGGGACAGACTCACCCCTCCACTTT. This chain joins TRBV18 and TRBJ1-6; 7 nucleotides line up with TRBD1. Per germline, CDR1 KGHSH and CDR2 LQKENI. V lost 2 bases and J lost 10; bases outside the gene matches: 2. The CDR3 covers 13 residues.

This clone was observed a handful of times. The V gene is TRBV11-2, the J gene TRBJ2-2; weak D call: TRBD1 (5 bases). This CDR3 has 16 residues. The germline V gene encodes CDR1 SGHAT and CDR2 FQNNGV. Trimming stripped 6 bases from V and 5 bases from J, with 19 bases between. CDR3 coding DNA: TGTGCCAGCAGGAGCCTCAGGGAAGGAGTGACCGGGGAGCTGTTTTTT. Its translation: CASRSLREGVTGELFF.

The rearrangement uses TRBV23-1 and TRBJ1-1, with D hard to call. TRBV23-1 is an open reading frame, and its role is uncertain. V lost 4 bases and J 4 bases, leaving 10 bases between the germline ends. The CDR3 spans 13 residues. CDR3 loop: CASSPRCGTEAFF. The CDR3 DNA follows: TGCGCCAGCAGTCCCCGGTGTGGCACTGAAGCTTTCTTT.

This clone was observed a few times. The V gene is TRBV29-1, the J gene TRBJ1-4; tentative D call: TRBD1 (6 bases). V was clipped by 5 bases and J by 8 bases, with 15 bases between them. The CDR3 sequence is 13 residues long. Germline V gives CDR1 SQVTM, CDR2 ANQGSEA. The CDR3 DNA is TGCAGCGTTCGCTCAGGGGTAGGAGAAAAACTGTTTTTT. Amino acids: CSVRSGVGEKLFF.

V is TRBV27 and J is TRBJ2-7; 12 bases line up with TRBD2. The germline gives CDR1 MNHEY, CDR2 SMNVEV (reference sequence). V shed 4 bases, J shed 3 bases, and the junction held 7 bases outside the gene matches. The CDR3 runs to 16 residues. The CDR3 coding sequence is TGTGCCAGCAGTTCCCGGCGGACTAGCGGGAACTACGAGCAGTACTTC. Protein: CASSSRRTSGNYEQYF.

The chain combines TRBV6-2 or TRBV6-3 with TRBJ2-3, with unresolved D. V was trimmed by 0 bases and J by 0 bases, leaving 16 bases between them. Germline values: CDR1 MNHEY, CDR2 SVGEGT. CDR3 length: 18 residues. The CDR3 region has the DNA TGTGCCAGCAGTTACTCGATAACTACTCCATTTAGCACAGATACGCAGTATTTT. Translated: CASSYSITTPFSTDTQYF.

This chain joins TRBV5-1 and TRBJ2-1; 11 bases map to TRBD1. The V gene's germline CDR1 is SGHRS and CDR2 YFSETQ. The CDR3 runs 16 residues. V trimming: 4 bases; J trimming: 9 bases; junction bases outside the gene matches: 12. The CDR3 coding sequence is TGCGCCAGCAGCCAAGGCCGGGACAGGGGGTTTGTTGAGCAGTTCTTC. It yields the protein CASSQGRDRGFVEQFF.

This clone was detected once. The chain links TRBV20-1 to TRBJ2-1; 10 bases agree with TRBD1. V was pared by 6 bases and J by 2 bases, with 7 bases of the junction left unmatched. CDR1 and CDR2 (germline): DFQATT, SNEGSKA (reference sequence). The length of the CDR3 is 15 residues. The CDR3 DNA follows: TGCAGTGCAAGTACCGGGACAGGGGCCTACAATGAGCAGTTCTTC. This gives the protein CSASTGTGAYNEQFF.

This clone was seen more than once but under ten times. The CDR3 spells CASSYSDSNEQYF. The CDR3 nucleotides read TGTGCCAGCAGTTACTCCGACAGTAACGAGCAGTACTTC. The V call is TRBV6-2 or TRBV6-3, the J call TRBJ2-7; D may be TRBD1 (5 bases). Germline V gene lookup returns CDR1 MNHEY and CDR2 SVGEGT. Trimming shortened V by 0 bases and J by 5 bases, and 8 bases separated the two germline ends. This CDR3 comprises 13 residues.

The chain joins TRBV19 to TRBJ2-3; 8 bases are a match to TRBD2. The CDR3 is made up of 15 amino acids. V trimming: 5 bases; J trimming: 7 bases; junction bases outside the gene matches: 11. In germline, CDR1 is LNHDA, CDR2 SQIVND (reference sequence). DNA for the CDR3: TGTGCCAGTAGTTTCTCGAGCGGGGGCGCTTATACGCAGTATTTT. This codes for CASSFSSGGAYTQYF.

The rearrangement joins TRBV20-1 to TRBJ1-2; D possibly corresponds to TRBD1 (5 bases). This CDR3 is 11 amino acids long. CDR1 is DFQATT and CDR2 is SNEGSKA in the germline V gene (reference sequence). Trimming pared 0 bases from V and 8 bases from J, leaving 7 bases between. The CDR3 region is CSARDQGGYTF. For the CDR3, the DNA is TGCAGTGCTAGAGATCAGGGCGGCTACACCTTC.

J is TRBJ1-6 and V is TRBV3-1 (or the pseudogene TRBV3-2); D is ambiguous. Germline lookup yields CDR1 LGHDT and CDR2 YNNKEL (reference sequence). This CDR3 is 16 amino acids long. V shed 4 bases and J shed 0 bases, with 10 bases lying between them. CDR3: CASSLGESSYNSPLHF. DNA of the CDR3: TGTGCCAGCAGCCTGGGAGAGAGCTCCTATAATTCACCCCTCCACTTT.

The chain carries TRBV7-9 and TRBJ1-1, with 11 bases identical to TRBD1. The CDR3 consists of 16 residues. V was clipped by 6 bases and J by 0 bases; unmatched bases: 6. Looked up from germline, CDR1 is SEHNR and CDR2 is FQNEAQ (reference sequence). CDR3 sequence (DNA): TGTGCCAGCAGACGGGGACAGGGGGACATGAACACTGAAGCTTTCTTT. This codes for CASRRGQGDMNTEAFF.

V and J are TRBV28 and TRBJ2-3; tentative D call: TRBD2 (5 bases). The CDR3 covers 19 residues. Germline CDR1 MDHEN, CDR2 SYDVKM. V was trimmed by 3 bases and J by 0 bases, leaving 22 bases between them. The CDR3 is CASSLGQNSGDTSTDTQYF. The CDR3 nucleotides read TGTGCCAGCAGTTTGGGCCAGAATTCCGGGGATACTAGCACAGATACGCAGTATTTT.

The chain joins TRBV5-1 to TRBJ1-1; 8 bases are shared with TRBD1. Germline V gene lookup returns CDR1 SGHRS and CDR2 YFSETQ. After removal of 4 bases from V and 4 bases from J, the junction contained 3 bases not matched to a gene. The CDR3 extends over 13 amino acids. CDR3 sequence reads: CASSRQGITEAFF. The CDR3 nucleotides read TGCGCCAGCAGCAGACAGGGGATCACTGAAGCTTTCTTT.